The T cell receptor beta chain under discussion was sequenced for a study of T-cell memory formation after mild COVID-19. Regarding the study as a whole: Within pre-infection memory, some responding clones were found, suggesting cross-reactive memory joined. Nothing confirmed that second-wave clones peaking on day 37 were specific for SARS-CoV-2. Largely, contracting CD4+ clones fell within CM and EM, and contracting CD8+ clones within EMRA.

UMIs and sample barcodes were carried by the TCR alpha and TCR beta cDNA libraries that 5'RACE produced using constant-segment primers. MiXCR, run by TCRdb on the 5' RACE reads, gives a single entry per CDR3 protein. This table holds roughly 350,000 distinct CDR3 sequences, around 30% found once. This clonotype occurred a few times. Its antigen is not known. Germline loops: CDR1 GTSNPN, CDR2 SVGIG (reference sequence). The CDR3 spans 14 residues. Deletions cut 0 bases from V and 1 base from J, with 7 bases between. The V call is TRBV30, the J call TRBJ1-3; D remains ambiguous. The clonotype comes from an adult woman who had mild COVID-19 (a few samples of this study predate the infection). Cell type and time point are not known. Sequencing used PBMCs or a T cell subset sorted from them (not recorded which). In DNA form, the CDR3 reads TGTGCCTGGAGTGTACAAGTATCTGGAAACACCATATATTTT. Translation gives CAWSVQVSGNTIYF.